This TCR beta chain was identified in a study of blood T cell repertoires in COVID-19. Across the study: Sources were T cells, B-cell-depleted T cells, or PBMCs; the material itself was cDNA or gDNA.

Residents of about 25 US areas, aged roughly 18 to 89 years, made up the participants. Participant reports of clinical history set cohort assignment. Resolution of symptoms, clearance, or two negative PCRs was present in recovered Cohort 3 donors. In this sample, this clone turned up a few times. Sequencing used immunoSEQ multiplex PCR; TCRdb keeps in-frame clones, though not all of them. The table includes around 200,000 clones, about 88% detected once. CDR1 is MNHEY, CDR2 SMNVEV, per germline (reference sequence). The CDR3 is 12 residues long. Trimming pared 5 bases from V and 2 bases from J, leaving 3 bases between.

The sequence was collected from a woman under 30 who had recovered from COVID-19. The rearrangement uses TRBV27 and TRBJ2-2; D unclear. Sample: PBMCs or T cells enriched from blood (not recorded which). The CDR3 is CASSLNTGELFF. The DNA for the CDR3 is TGTGCCAGCAGTCTCAACACCGGGGAGCTGTTTTTT.